This entry lists 16 T cell receptor beta chains sequenced from one sample in a study of CD8+ T cells in alopecia areata. cDNA reverse transcribed from extracted RNA served as the sequencing template. Using immunoSEQ multiplex PCR, the repertoire was profiled, and TCRdb retains in-frame clones only, with some absent. The sample yields roughly 200,000 clones, around three fifths seen once. Sequenced: CD8+ T cells sorted from blood. The receptors were gathered from a human donor in good health.

The V call is TRBV27, the J call TRBJ2-7; D assignment may be TRBD1 or TRBD2 (5 bases each). V lost 1 base to trimming and J lost 1 base, with 14 bases between them. The CDR3 is 16 amino acids. In germline, CDR1 is MNHEY, CDR2 SMNVEV (reference sequence). This CDR3 is CASSLFSGTGSYEQYF. CDR3 in DNA: TGTGCCAGCAGTTTATTCTCCGGGACGGGGTCCTACGAGCAGTACTTC.

This rearrangement joins TRBV28 to TRBJ2-5; D gene ambiguous. Germline V CDR1 and CDR2: MDHEN, SYDVKM. Trimming took off 5 bases at V and 5 bases at J, with 12 bases between the two ends. The CDR3 is 13 amino acids. The CDR3 coding sequence is TGTGCCAGCAGTCCAGAGATCAGGGAGACCCAGTACTTC. Protein sequence: CASSPEIRETQYF.

This clone was seen just once. This chain joins TRBV2 and TRBJ2-1, with D unclear. The CDR3 totals 10 residues. Germline-derived CDR1 and CDR2 are SNHLY and FYNNEI. Between the trimmed V and J ends, which lost 11 bases and 7 bases, there was a span of 9 bases. The CDR3 coding sequence is TGTGCCTCCGGACGGAATGAGCAGTTCTTC. Residues: CASGRNEQFF.

This rearrangement joins TRBV2 to TRBJ2-1; 11 nucleotides align to TRBD1. CDR1 and CDR2 (germline): SNHLY, FYNNEI. The CDR3 loop spans 13 amino acids. The trim removed 9 bases at V and 6 bases at J, leaving 4 bases unmatched. The CDR3 nucleotides are TGTGCCAGGGGGACAGGGGGATTCAATGAGCAGTTCTTC. Translating it yields CARGTGGFNEQFF.

This clone has a single count. The chain couples TRBV4-1 to TRBJ2-3, with a weak D call TRBD2 (5 bases). The length of the CDR3 is 18 residues. Germline assignment: CDR1 MGHRA and CDR2 YSYEKL. V lost 0 bases and J lost 2, with 18 bases in between. CDR3 sequence reads: CASSQDGELGSFTDTQYF. The CDR3 DNA sequence: TGCGCCAGCAGCCAAGATGGTGAACTAGGAAGCTTCACAGATACGCAGTATTTT.

The chain carries TRBV10-2 and TRBJ2-1; TRBD1 matches 7 bases. V was clipped by 6 bases and J by 2 bases; unmatched bases: 4. CDR3 length equals 14 residues. Germline loops: CDR1 WSHSY, CDR2 SAAADI. CDR3 residues: CASSLRGTYNEQFF. CDR3 coding DNA: TGCGCCAGCAGCCTCAGGGGGACCTACAATGAGCAGTTCTTC.

This chain joins TRBV5-6 and TRBJ2-2, with D unresolved. The CDR3 is 13 amino acids. Trimming removed 0 bases at V and 5 bases at J, with 5 bases between. Germline-derived CDR1 and CDR2 are SGHDT and YYEEEE. CDR3 region: CASSLAWTGELFF. CDR3 nucleotide sequence: TGTGCCAGCAGCTTGGCTTGGACCGGGGAGCTGTTTTTT.

This clone was counted once. The CDR3 sequence is CASSQEPGGLETQYF. The CDR3, as DNA: TGCGCCAGCAGCCAAGAACCGGGGGGGTTGGAGACCCAGTACTTC. This chain joins TRBV4-1 and TRBJ2-5; TRBD2 agrees at 8 bases. The CDR3 is 15 residues long. The junction had 5 bases not matched to a gene; V was cut back by 0 bases and J by 5 bases. Germline values: CDR1 MGHRA, CDR2 YSYEKL.

The V and J genes are TRBV9 and TRBJ2-7; 8 bases are shared with TRBD2. V trimming: 3 bases; J trimming: 2 bases; junction bases outside the gene matches: 7. The CDR3 sequence is 15 residues long. CDR1 is SGDLS and CDR2 is YYNGEE in the germline V gene. CDR3 coding DNA: TGTGCCAGCAGCGAGCAGCCGGGACTAGCCTACGAGCAGTACTTC. Translation gives CASSEQPGLAYEQYF.

This clone came up a few times. V usage is TRBV7-2 and J usage is TRBJ2-7; D is uncertain. Trimming removed 7 bases at V and 4 bases at J, with 14 bases between. This CDR3 spans 13 amino acids. Per germline, CDR1 SGHTA and CDR2 FQGNSA. CDR3 nucleotide sequence: TGTGCCAGCACCTTGGGAAGGACGTACGAGCAGTACTTC. This sequence encodes CASTLGRTYEQYF.

The rearrangement links TRBV7-9 to TRBJ1-6; TRBD1 is a possible D gene (5 bases). Per the germline V gene, CDR1 is SEHNR and CDR2 is FQNEAQ (reference sequence). The CDR3 has 14 residues. Trimming removed 7 bases from V and 7 bases from J, with 14 bases in between. CDR3 region: CASNEVGANSPLHF. The CDR3 DNA reads TGTGCCAGCAATGAAGTTGGGGCCAATTCACCCCTCCACTTT.

The CDR3 DNA reads as TGTGCCAGCAGCTCGGGGGGTCAAGAGACCCAGTACTTC. It encodes CASSSGGQETQYF. The rearrangement joins TRBV5-6 to TRBJ2-5, with 7 nucleotides matching TRBD2. The CDR3 runs 13 residues. J was trimmed by 2 bases and V by 3 bases; bases with no gene match: 1. Germline values: CDR1 SGHDT, CDR2 YYEEEE.

This chain connects TRBV5-1 to TRBJ1-3, with D uncertain. This CDR3 is built from 13 residues. V lost 7 bases and J lost 0, with 8 bases in between. Germline V gene lookup returns CDR1 SGHRS and CDR2 YFSETQ. CDR3 loop: CASGRSSGNTIYF. The CDR3, as DNA: TGCGCCAGCGGAAGGAGCTCTGGAAACACCATATATTTT.

There are a few counts of this clone. V and J are TRBV13 and TRBJ2-7, with D unclear. The germline V gene has CDR1 PRHDT and CDR2 FYEKMQ (reference sequence). V lost 0 bases to trimming and J lost 5 bases, with 5 bases between them. The CDR3 is 12 residues long. CDR3 sequence: CASSLGQNEQYF. As DNA, the CDR3 is TGTGCCAGCAGCTTAGGACAGAACGAGCAGTACTTC.

J is TRBJ2-7 and V is TRBV4-1; unclear D gene. Germline CDR1 MGHRA, CDR2 YSYEKL. This CDR3 contains 13 residues. The V end lost 4 bases, the J end lost 1 base, and 8 bases lay between the germline ends. The CDR3 is CASSPPLSYEQYF. CDR3 nucleotides: TGCGCCAGCAGCCCTCCCCTTTCCTACGAGCAGTACTTC.

The genes are TRBV7-9 and TRBJ2-7; tentative D call: TRBD1 (6 bases). V was clipped by 1 base and J by 4 bases, with 11 bases between them. The CDR3 runs 14 residues. Germline V gives CDR1 SEHNR, CDR2 FQNEAQ (reference sequence). DNA for the CDR3: TGTGCCAGCAGCTTAGGGCCACAGGGATACGAGCAGTACTTC. Its protein product is CASSLGPQGYEQYF.